This TCR beta chain was observed in a study of memory B cells and T cells in multiple sclerosis. As concerns this clone: Its antigen is as yet unknown.

CFSE-dim autoproliferating and CFSE-high non-proliferating T cells from unstimulated culture were sequenced separately. Pooled replicate wells came from around 5x10^7 CFSE-labeled PBMCs cultured about seven days without stimulus. Without exogenous stimuli, around 0.54 uM CFSE-labeled PBMCs were cultured serum-free. Profiled with immunoSEQ multiplex PCR; TCRdb holds only in-frame clones, not every one. This sample has 25,000 to 35,000 clones; more than 70% occur once, and the top ten carry about 2.5%. Study-level results: Compartments had unequal clone-set sizes, affecting shared clonotype counts.

CDR3 length: 16 amino acids. The V gene's germline CDR1 is SGHVS and CDR2 FQNEAQ. J was trimmed by 1 base and V by 3 bases; bases with no gene match: 6. The rearrangement links TRBV7-8 to TRBJ1-5; 7 positions match TRBD1. The TCR sequence derives from a human donor with multiple sclerosis. The sequenced sample was PBMCs from blood kept in culture. Written as DNA, the CDR3 is TGTGCCAGCAGCTTGCTGGGACAGATGAGCAATCAGCCCCAGCATTTT. This gives the protein CASSLLGQMSNQPQHF.